The 8 T cell receptor beta chains below all came from one sample that was sequenced in a study of blood T cell repertoires in COVID-19. Assay used: immunoSEQ multiplex PCR; TCRdb lists only in-frame clones, some missing. Of some 190,000 clones in the sample, roughly 84% were seen once. The sample comprised peripheral blood. The receptors originated from a man at least 80 years old with COVID-19, enrolled during active disease.

The chain recombines TRBV2 with TRBJ1-1; 9 bases fit TRBD1. The trim removed 2 bases at V and 4 bases at J, leaving 5 bases unmatched. CDR3 length: 15 amino acids. Germline assignment: CDR1 SNHLY and CDR2 FYNNEI. The CDR3 region is CASSERGQGVTEAFF. CDR3 nucleotides: TGTGCCAGCAGTGAAAGGGGACAGGGAGTCACTGAAGCTTTCTTT.

This chain joins TRBV7-2 and TRBJ1-4; 10 bases fit TRBD1. The CDR3 is 15 residues long. Germline V gene data show CDR1 as SGHTA and CDR2 as FQGNSA. With 5 bases clipped from V and 8 bases from J, the junction kept 8 bases outside the gene matches. The CDR3 sequence is CASSLGTGAGEKLFF. As DNA, the CDR3 is TGTGCCAGCAGCCTCGGGACAGGGGCTGGGGAAAAACTGTTTTTT.

The gene calls are TRBV5-4 and TRBJ1-1; D uncertain. Per the germline V gene, CDR1 is SGHNT and CDR2 is YYREEE (reference sequence). This CDR3 is built from 14 residues. With 4 bases removed from V and 6 bases from J, the gap between germline ends came to 16 bases. The CDR3 nucleotides are TGTGCCAGCAGCCCAGTAAAAGGTGACTCTGAAGCTTTCTTT. It specifies CASSPVKGDSEAFF.

With regard to this clone: Within the sample, other DNA sequences also encode this same CDR3. This chain connects TRBV19 to TRBJ1-5, with 9 bases matching TRBD1. CDR3 size: 13 residues. The J segment lost 7 bases and the V segment lost 5 bases, leaving 3 bases of the junction unmatched. Germline-derived CDR1 and CDR2 are LNHDA and SQIVND (reference sequence). The CDR3 is CASSGQGLQPQHF. The CDR3 nucleotides read TGTGCCAGTAGTGGACAGGGGCTCCAGCCCCAGCATTTT.

This clone was detected once. This chain connects TRBV6-6 to TRBJ2-5, with TRBD1 identical over 9 bases. CDR1 is MNHNY and CDR2 is SVGAGI in the germline V gene (reference sequence). The V segment lost 5 bases and the J segment 5 bases; nucleotides outside the gene matches: 3. This CDR3 is built from 13 residues. CDR3 coding DNA: TGTGCCAGCAGTCAACAGGGGGCCGAGACCCAGTACTTC. Translated: CASSQQGAETQYF.

The V and J genes are TRBV5-6 and TRBJ1-6; TRBD1 matches at 8 bases. After removal of 0 bases from V and 5 bases from J, the junction contained 7 bases not matched to a gene. Germline CDR1 and CDR2: SGHDT and YYEEEE. The CDR3 covers 17 residues. The DNA of the CDR3 is TGTGCCAGCAGCTTGGGCAGGGGGCAAAAAAATAATTCACCCCTCCACTTT. Amino acid sequence: CASSLGRGQKNNSPLHF.

The rearrangement links TRBV7-8 to TRBJ1-2, with D unclear. The CDR3 loop spans 14 amino acids. The germline gives CDR1 SGHVS, CDR2 FQNEAQ. Trimming took off 1 base at V and 1 base at J, with 7 bases between the two ends. The CDR3 loop is CASSLDNHNYGYTF. CDR3 nucleotides: TGTGCCAGCAGCTTAGACAACCATAACTATGGCTACACCTTC.

CDR3 nucleotide sequence: TGTGCCAGCAGCTTACCAGGGTTGGTTAAGGCCGGGGAGCTGTTTTTT. Amino acids: CASSLPGLVKAGELFF. The chain employs TRBV7-9 and TRBJ2-2; D may be TRBD1 (5 bases). This CDR3 comprises 16 residues. In germline, CDR1 is SEHNR, CDR2 FQNEAQ (reference sequence). V lost 2 bases, J lost 6 bases, and 16 bases lay in between.